The T cell receptor beta chain described here comes from a study of control samples from healthy donors and cancer patients. The CDR3 loop spans 15 amino acids. The V segment lost 4 bases and the J segment 2 bases; nucleotides outside the gene matches: 8. Germline CDR1 reads SGDLS; CDR2 reads YYNGEE. Libraries were prepared by immunoSEQ multiplex PCR; TCRdb keeps only in-frame clonotypes and omits some of them. The sample contains about 27,000 clones, around 90% of which appear only once. The sequenced sample consisted of PBMCs. J is TRBJ2-7 and V is TRBV9; 8 positions agree with TRBD1. This receptor was taken from a man in his fifties with lung cancer. The CDR3 loop reads CASSPGQGPPYEQYF. The CDR3 region has the DNA TGTGCCAGCAGCCCCGGACAGGGTCCCCCCTACGAGCAGTACTTC.